Listed here is a single T cell receptor (beta chain). Its antigen is currently unknown. The sample originates from a study of OX40 agonist ivuxolimab in advanced cancers. Unmatched junction bases numbered 0, after V lost 6 bases and J lost 3 bases. The germline V gene has CDR1 MNHNY and CDR2 SVGAGI (reference sequence). The CDR3 covers 13 residues. Study results and limitations: CD8+ T cells (on average) carried more expanded clones than CD4+ T cells. Low normalized T-cell clonal expansion was additionally recorded for some nonresponders. Low clonal expansion, among the lowest seen, marked partial responders at 0.1-3.0 mg/kg.

The table came from immunoSEQ multiplex PCR; TCRdb's copy has only in-frame clones and leaves some out. Of over 85,000 clones listed, 85% to 90% are singletons. The TCR comes from an adult with an advanced solid tumor such as melanoma, head and neck, liver or kidney cancer. V and J are TRBV6-6 and TRBJ1-1; TRBD1 aligns across 11 bases. Source: CD4+ or CD8+ T cells sorted from blood, taken in a trial of the OX40 agonist ivuxolimab. This CDR3 is CASRDRGHTEAFF. The CDR3 nucleotides read TGTGCCAGCAGGGACAGGGGGCACACTGAAGCTTTCTTT.